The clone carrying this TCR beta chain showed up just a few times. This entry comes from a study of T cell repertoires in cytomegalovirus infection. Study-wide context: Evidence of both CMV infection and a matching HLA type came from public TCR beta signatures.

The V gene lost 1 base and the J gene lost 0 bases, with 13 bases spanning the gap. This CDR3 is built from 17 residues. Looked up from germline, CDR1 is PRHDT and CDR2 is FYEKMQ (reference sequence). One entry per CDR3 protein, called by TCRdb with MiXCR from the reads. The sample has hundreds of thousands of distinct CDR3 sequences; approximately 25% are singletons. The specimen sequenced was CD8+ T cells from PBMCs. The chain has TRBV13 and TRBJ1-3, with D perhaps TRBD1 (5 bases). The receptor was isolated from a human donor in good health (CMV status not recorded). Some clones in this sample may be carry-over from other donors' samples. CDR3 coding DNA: TGTGCCAGCAGCTTAGAAGAAGGGGACCTCTCTGGAAACACCATATATTTT. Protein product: CASSLEEGDLSGNTIYF.